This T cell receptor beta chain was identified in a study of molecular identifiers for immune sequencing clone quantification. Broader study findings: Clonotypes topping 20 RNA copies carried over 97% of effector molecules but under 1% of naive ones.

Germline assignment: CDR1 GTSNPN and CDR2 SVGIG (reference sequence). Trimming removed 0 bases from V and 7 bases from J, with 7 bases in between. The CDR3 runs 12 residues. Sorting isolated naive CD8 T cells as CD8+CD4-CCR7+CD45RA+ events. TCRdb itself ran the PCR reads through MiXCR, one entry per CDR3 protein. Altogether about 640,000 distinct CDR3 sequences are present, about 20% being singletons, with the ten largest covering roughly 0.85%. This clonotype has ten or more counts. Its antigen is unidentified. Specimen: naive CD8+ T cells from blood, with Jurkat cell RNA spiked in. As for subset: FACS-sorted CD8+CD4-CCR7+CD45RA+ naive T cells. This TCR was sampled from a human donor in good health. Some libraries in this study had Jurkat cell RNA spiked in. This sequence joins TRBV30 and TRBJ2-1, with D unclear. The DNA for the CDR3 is TGTGCCTGGAGTGTATATCTAAATGAGCAGTTCTTC. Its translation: CAWSVYLNEQFF.